The next 17 T cell receptor beta chains were all read from a single sample in a study of blood T cell repertoires in COVID-19. Produced via immunoSEQ multiplex PCR; TCRdb's table is partial and in-frame only. The sample consists of 110,000 to 150,000 clones, 84% of them appearing once. The source material was peripheral blood. Every receptor here comes from a human donor in a cohort sampled during active COVID-19.

This chain links TRBV7-3 with TRBJ1-1, with 10 positions matching TRBD1. The CDR3 has 13 amino acids. Looked up from germline, CDR1 is SGHTA and CDR2 is FQGTGA. The V and J ends lost 8 bases and 4 bases, in that order; junction bases with no gene match: 4. As DNA, the CDR3 is TGTGCCAGCGCGACAGGGGGCGGCACTGAAGCTTTCTTT. This sequence encodes CASATGGGTEAFF. The whole variable domain, remainder taken from reference TRBV7-3 and TRBJ1-1, is GAGVSQTPSNKVTEKGKYVELRCDPISGHTALYWYRQSLGQGPEFLIYFQGTGAADDSGLPNDRFFAVRPEGSVSTLKIQRTERGDSAVYLCASATGGGTEAFFGQGTRLTVV.

V and J are TRBV6-2 or TRBV6-3 and TRBJ2-3; 7 bases are a match to TRBD2. The germline V gene encodes CDR1 MNHEY and CDR2 SVGEGT. The V segment lost 2 bases and the J segment 0 bases; nucleotides outside the gene matches: 5. The CDR3 is 16 residues long. CDR3 DNA sequence: TGTGCCAGCAGTTACCTCCCTAGCGGTAGCACAGATACGCAGTATTTT. It specifies CASSYLPSGSTDTQYF.

The rearrangement uses TRBV6-6 and TRBJ2-7, with 8 bases aligning to TRBD2. After removal of 2 bases from V and 3 bases from J, the junction contained 3 bases not matched to a gene. The CDR3 is 14 amino acids. Germline V CDR1 and CDR2: MNHNY, SVGAGI (reference sequence). The CDR3 here is CASSYGGGHYEQYF. In DNA, the CDR3 is TGTGCCAGCAGTTACGGCGGGGGGCACTACGAGCAGTACTTC.

The chain has TRBV11-3 and TRBJ2-3, with D perhaps matching TRBD2 (6 bases). Trimming removed 0 bases from V and 3 bases from J, with 10 bases in between. CDR3 length equals 15 residues. In germline, CDR1 is SGHNT, CDR2 YENEEA. For the CDR3, the DNA is TGTGCCAGCAGCTTAGATCTTGGGGGGACAGATACGCAGTATTTT. It translates to CASSLDLGGTDTQYF.

The chain is built from TRBV5-1 and TRBJ2-5; D gene ambiguous. There are 14 residues in the CDR3. Between the trimmed V and J ends, which lost 2 bases and 2 bases, there was a span of 10 bases. Germline-derived CDR1 and CDR2 are SGHRS and YFSETQ. CDR3 nucleotides: TGCGCCAGCAGCTTAGAAGACTTGCAAGAGACCCAGTACTTC. Translating it yields CASSLEDLQETQYF.

The rearrangement uses TRBV5-1 and TRBJ2-7, with 11 bases that match TRBD1. This CDR3 is built from 14 residues. V was clipped by 4 bases and J by 7 bases; unmatched bases: 7. Germline V CDR1 and CDR2: SGHRS, YFSETQ. In DNA form, the CDR3 reads TGCGCCAGCAGCCAGGGACAGGGGGTCGGGGAGCAGTACTTC. Translated: CASSQGQGVGEQYF.

The V gene is TRBV5-4, the J gene TRBJ2-5; 8 bases agree with TRBD1. CDR1 SGHNT and CDR2 YYREEE come from the germline V gene (reference sequence). Trimming took 2 bases from V and 2 from J; bases not matched to a gene: 8. The length of the CDR3 is 16 residues. This CDR3 is CASSLDRGTPQETQYF. The DNA for the CDR3 is TGTGCCAGCAGCTTAGACAGGGGTACTCCTCAAGAGACCCAGTACTTC.

This clone was counted a few times. The chain joins TRBV11-2 to TRBJ1-1, with TRBD1 matching over 8 bases. From germline, CDR1 is SGHAT and CDR2 FQNNGV. The CDR3 contains 13 residues. V trimming: 2 bases; J trimming: 10 bases; junction bases outside the gene matches: 6. CDR3 region: CASSLTDRGRAFF. For the CDR3, the DNA is TGTGCCAGCAGCTTAACCGACAGGGGTAGAGCTTTCTTT.

The chain carries TRBV6-2 or TRBV6-3 and TRBJ1-2, with D possibly being TRBD1 (6 bases). Germline V CDR1 and CDR2: MNHEY, SVGEGT. V was shortened by 6 bases and J by 6 bases, with 14 bases between the two germline ends. There are 13 residues in the CDR3. The CDR3: CASSLYQGNGYTF. The CDR3, as DNA: TGTGCCAGCAGCCTCTATCAGGGGAATGGCTACACCTTC.

The chain employs TRBV6-2 or TRBV6-3 and TRBJ2-4; 7 positions agree with TRBD1. Germline assignment: CDR1 MNHEY and CDR2 SVGEGT. J was trimmed by 4 bases and V by 0 bases; bases with no gene match: 3. The CDR3 loop spans 15 amino acids. The CDR3 DNA follows: TGTGCCAGCAGTTACTCGGACAGGATGAAAAACATTCAGTACTTC. This sequence encodes CASSYSDRMKNIQYF.

This chain joins TRBV5-4 and TRBJ2-3, with 9 bases matching TRBD1. The V gene's germline CDR1 is SGHNT and CDR2 YYREEE (reference sequence). The ends lost 4 bases at V and 2 bases at J; junction bases unmatched: 8. The CDR3 totals 16 residues. CDR3 in amino acids: CASSLGRDRDTDTQYF. The CDR3, as DNA: TGTGCCAGCAGCCTTGGCAGGGACAGGGACACAGATACGCAGTATTTT.

In DNA, the CDR3 is TGTGCCAGCAGTTTACAACAGGGGGGCGGAGGGCCCCAGCATTTT. Translating it yields CASSLQQGGGGPQHF. This sequence joins TRBV27 and TRBJ1-5; TRBD1 aligns across 8 bases. CDR1 is MNHEY, CDR2 SMNVEV, per germline (reference sequence). This CDR3 has 15 residues. V shed 2 bases and J 9 bases; nucleotides not matched to a gene: 9.

The chain employs TRBV15 and TRBJ1-1; a weak D match, TRBD1 (5 bases). The ends were cut back, 10 bases at V and 1 base at J, with 19 bases in the middle. The CDR3 is 15 residues long. Per the germline V gene, CDR1 is LNHNV and CDR2 is YYDKDF (reference sequence). The CDR3: CASGARQRRNTEAFF. The CDR3 nucleotides are TGTGCCAGCGGGGCTCGACAGAGGCGGAACACTGAAGCTTTCTTT.

The rearrangement links TRBV5-1 to TRBJ1-2; 7 bases map to TRBD1. V trimming: 4 bases; J trimming: 7 bases; junction bases outside the gene matches: 13. Germline V lookup: CDR1 SGHRS, CDR2 YFSETQ. This CDR3 has 15 residues. CDR3 region: CASSPNVGTDRGYTF. The CDR3 nucleotides read TGCGCCAGCAGCCCGAATGTCGGGACAGATCGTGGCTACACCTTC.

V and J are TRBV18 and TRBJ2-4; TRBD1 matches at 11 bases. Germline assignment: CDR1 KGHSH and CDR2 LQKENI. CDR3 length: 18 residues. V shed 6 bases and J 0 bases; nucleotides not matched to a gene: 10. CDR3 in DNA: TGTGCCAGCTCCCGCGGCCAGGGACAGGGGGAAGCCAAAAACATTCAGTACTTC. Its protein product is CASSRGQGQGEAKNIQYF.

The chain joins TRBV4-3 to TRBJ2-3; TRBD2 matches at 10 bases. This CDR3 has 18 amino acids. J was trimmed by 4 bases and V by 0 bases; bases with no gene match: 10. The germline gives CDR1 LGHNA, CDR2 YSLEER. This CDR3 is CASSQDAVAGGSADTQYF. In DNA, the CDR3 is TGCGCCAGCAGCCAAGATGCGGTAGCGGGGGGTAGCGCAGATACGCAGTATTTT.

The chain has TRBV5-1 and TRBJ2-3, with 7 bases that match TRBD1. CDR1 is SGHRS and CDR2 is YFSETQ in the germline V gene. Trimming removed 3 bases from V and 1 base from J; junction bases left unmatched: 5. CDR3 size: 15 residues. CDR3 in DNA: TGCGCCAGCAGCTCAACAGGGGACCGCACAGATACGCAGTATTTT. Amino acids: CASSSTGDRTDTQYF.